The 18 T cell receptor beta chains below all came from one sample that was sequenced in a study of siplizumab effects on memory and regulatory T cells. The data were produced by immunoSEQ multiplex PCR, yet TCRdb's version contains in-frame clones alone and is incomplete. The table records tens of thousands of clones, 96% of them present only once. The sample taken for sequencing was naive CD8+ T cells sorted from blood. The receptors were gathered from a human donor in good health.

V usage is TRBV27 and J usage is TRBJ2-3, with 7 nucleotides matching TRBD1. This CDR3 has 15 amino acids. Per the germline V gene, CDR1 is MNHEY and CDR2 is SMNVEV (reference sequence). Trimming at V came to 1 base and at J to 4 bases, leaving 5 bases not matched to a gene. The CDR3 sequence: CASSLYRGAADTQYF. The CDR3 coding sequence is TGTGCCAGCAGTTTATACAGGGGCGCGGCAGATACGCAGTATTTT.

This clone was seen once. The CDR3 nucleotides read TGCGCCAGCAGCTTAGAGGGGGGGCCTTCAGATACGCAGTATTTT. Residues: CASSLEGGPSDTQYF. V and J are TRBV5-1 and TRBJ2-3; the D gene is possibly TRBD2 (7 bases). CDR1 is SGHRS, CDR2 YFSETQ, per germline. The CDR3 length is 15 residues. Between the trimmed V and J ends, which lost 2 bases and 4 bases, there was a span of 14 bases.

The table lists this clone with a count of one. This chain uses TRBV2 with TRBJ1-3; D not certain. Looked up from germline, CDR1 is SNHLY and CDR2 is FYNNEI. The V and J ends lost 4 bases and 6 bases respectively, with 4 bases between them. The CDR3 runs to 11 residues. CDR3 DNA sequence: TGTGCCAGCAGTGGGGAAAACACCATATATTTT. This sequence encodes CASSGENTIYF.

Here the CDR3 reads CASSFMGQGQETQYF. CDR3 nucleotides: TGTGCCAGCAGTTTTATGGGACAGGGGCAAGAGACCCAGTACTTC. The chain carries TRBV28 and TRBJ2-5, with 10 bases identical to TRBD1. The CDR3 contains 15 residues. V trimming: 3 bases; J trimming: 2 bases; junction bases outside the gene matches: 3. Germline lookup yields CDR1 MDHEN and CDR2 SYDVKM.

The rearrangement uses TRBV6-1 and TRBJ2-6; 10 bases are shared with TRBD2. CDR1 MNHNS and CDR2 SASEGT come from the germline V gene. This CDR3 region has 15 residues. J lost 12 bases, V lost 11 bases, and 16 bases had no gene match. CDR3 amino acids: CAGGTSDPPPGVLTF. In nucleotides, the CDR3 is TGTGCCGGCGGGACTAGCGACCCCCCCCCAGGCGTCCTGACTTTC.

The chain employs TRBV7-9 and TRBJ2-5, with 8 bases matching TRBD2. Germline lookup yields CDR1 SEHNR and CDR2 FQNEAQ (reference sequence). The CDR3 contains 14 residues. V was pared by 7 bases and J by 4 bases, with 8 bases of the junction left unmatched. CDR3 sequence (DNA): TGTGCCAGCACAAAACTAGCGGAAGTAGAGACCCAGTACTTC. Its translation is CASTKLAEVETQYF.

V gene TRBV9 combines with J gene TRBJ2-2; D is ambiguous. This CDR3 contains 13 residues. CDR1 and CDR2 (germline): SGDLS, YYNGEE. Trimming shortened V by 3 bases and J by 3 bases, and 6 bases separated the two germline ends. This chain's CDR3 is CASSEMDTGELFF. The CDR3 DNA reads TGTGCCAGCAGCGAAATGGACACCGGGGAGCTGTTTTTT.

This clone was seen only once. The J gene is TRBJ2-5, the V gene TRBV6-1; perhaps TRBD1 as D (6 bases). Trimming took 2 bases from V and 1 from J, leaving 17 bases between them. The CDR3 length is 17 residues. Germline assignment: CDR1 MNHNS and CDR2 SASEGT. This chain's CDR3 is CASSEFPVGAPQETQYF. CDR3 in DNA: TGTGCCAGCAGTGAATTCCCTGTGGGGGCCCCCCAAGAGACCCAGTACTTC.

The chain links TRBV28 to TRBJ2-1; TRBD1 is a possible D gene (6 bases). Trimming stripped 6 bases from V and 0 bases from J, with 6 bases between. The CDR3 sequence is 13 residues long. Germline lookup yields CDR1 MDHEN and CDR2 SYDVKM. The CDR3 region is CASRQGSYNEQFF. As DNA, the CDR3 is TGTGCCAGCAGACAGGGCTCCTACAATGAGCAGTTCTTC. Full variable domain (remainder filled in from reference TRBV28 and TRBJ2-1): DVKVTQSSRYLVKRTGEKVFLECVQDMDHENMFWYRQDPGLGLRLIYFSYDVKMKEKGDIPEGYSVSREKKERFSLILESASTNQTSMYLCASRQGSYNEQFFGPGTRLTVL.

This clone was observed once. V gene TRBV28 combines with J gene TRBJ1-5; D is undetermined. CDR1 is MDHEN and CDR2 is SYDVKM in the germline V gene. This CDR3 has 14 amino acids. Deletions cut 5 bases from V and 1 base from J, with 9 bases between. DNA for the CDR3: TGTGCCAGCAGTCATGTAGCAAGCAATCAGCCCCAGCATTTT. It specifies CASSHVASNQPQHF.

Written as DNA, the CDR3 is TGTGCCAGCAGCTTGGTGAGAGGGGGTGGGACAGATACGCAGTATTTT. It specifies CASSLVRGGGTDTQYF. The rearrangement joins TRBV5-6 to TRBJ2-3; perhaps TRBD1 as D (6 bases). The CDR3 spans 16 residues. V was pared by 0 bases and J by 3 bases, with 14 bases between. Germline assignment: CDR1 SGHDT and CDR2 YYEEEE.

In this sample, this clone turned up once. The chain has TRBV29-1 and TRBJ2-2; D unresolved. V gave up 7 bases and J gave up 1 base, with 7 bases separating them. The germline V gene has CDR1 SQVTM and CDR2 ANQGSEA. CDR3 length equals 12 residues. The CDR3 DNA reads TGCAGCGCCCTCAGGAACACCGGGGAGCTGTTTTTT. Residues: CSALRNTGELFF.

The V call is TRBV2, the J call TRBJ1-1; D not certain. The ends were cut back, 6 bases at V and 4 bases at J, with 21 bases in the middle. Looked up from germline, CDR1 is SNHLY and CDR2 is FYNNEI. This CDR3 is built from 16 residues. CDR3 amino acids: CASSHPTHGDSTEAFF. CDR3 in DNA: TGTGCCAGCAGCCACCCAACTCACGGGGATAGCACTGAAGCTTTCTTT.

The V and J genes are TRBV6-5 and TRBJ2-3, with 13 bases that match TRBD2. The trim removed 5 bases at V and 4 bases at J, leaving 3 bases unmatched. This CDR3 contains 15 residues. Germline CDR1 is MNHEY and CDR2 is SVGAGI. DNA for the CDR3: TGTGCCAGCAGTATCACTAGCGGGGGGGCAGATACGCAGTATTTT. Its protein is CASSITSGGADTQYF.

The rearrangement uses TRBV6-9 and TRBJ2-2, with D possibly being TRBD1 (6 bases). The CDR3 length is 14 residues. Trimming took 6 bases from V and 1 from J, leaving 9 bases between them. Germline CDR1 MNHGY, CDR2 SVAAGI. This CDR3 is CASRWGQNTGELFF. The CDR3, as DNA: TGTGCCAGCAGATGGGGACAGAACACCGGGGAGCTGTTTTTT.

The chain is built from TRBV4-3 and TRBJ1-2; 10 positions match TRBD1. V trimming: 0 bases; J trimming: 4 bases; junction bases outside the gene matches: 2. CDR1 and CDR2 from the germline V gene are LGHNA and YSLEER. The CDR3 extends over 15 amino acids. This chain's CDR3 is CASSQEGTGAYGYTF. CDR3 coding DNA: TGCGCCAGCAGCCAAGAAGGGACAGGGGCCTATGGCTACACCTTC.

The rearrangement uses TRBV9 and TRBJ1-1; a possible D gene is TRBD1 (5 bases). The CDR3 has 14 residues. Germline V lookup: CDR1 SGDLS, CDR2 YYNGEE. Trimming removed 0 bases at V and 2 bases at J, with 8 bases between. CDR3 DNA: TGTGCCAGCAGCGTAGGCCAGGGTAACACTGAAGCTTTCTTT. It translates to CASSVGQGNTEAFF.

As to this clone: Its ends do not fully match the called genes, so a read error is possible. This chain links TRBV7-9 with TRBJ2-1; D possibly corresponds to TRBD1 (5 bases). The CDR3 loop spans 12 amino acids. Germline CDR1 reads SEHNR; CDR2 reads FQNEAQ (reference sequence). The CDR3 coding sequence is TGTGCCAGCAGTTTAGGGGTTCCTGAGCAGTTCTTC. Translating gives CASSLGVPEQFF.